This TCR beta chain derives from a study of T cell responses to AZD1222 COVID-19 vaccine. The V gene's germline CDR1 is LGHDT and CDR2 YNNKEL (reference sequence). This CDR3 contains 12 residues. With regard to this clone: The target antigen is unknown. One end of the junction fails to match germline, which may point to a read error.

General observations from the study: Compared with day 0, the breadth and depth of the Spike-specific TCR repertoire rose significantly after two doses of AZD1222. A mostly white British donor set with more females was recruited, and clonal diversity was possibly underestimated. Only 5 or 6 AZD1222 recipients were seropositive at baseline.

The data were produced by immunoSEQ multiplex PCR, yet TCRdb's version contains in-frame clones alone and is incomplete. The sample shows more than 95,000 clones, about nine tenths of them seen only once. The receptor comes from an adult who received the MenACWY meningococcal vaccine as a control. The sequences come from peripheral blood, collected 28 days after the second dose of the MenACWY control vaccine. V gene TRBV3-1 (or the pseudogene TRBV3-2) combines with J gene TRBJ2-5; D is ambiguous. The CDR3: CVSARSRETQYF. The CDR3 DNA reads as TGTGTCAGCGCCCGGAGCCGGGAGACCCAGTACTTC.